Listed here is a single TCR beta chain. There are many counts of this clonotype. Its cognate antigen has yet to be identified. No base qualities exist here, and no much larger clone lies one base off it. The library was made by PCR. This sample was sequenced with a NextSeq 500. Preparation of bulk TCR libraries followed a previously described approach, with the TCR primers listed in Table S5. Purification of total RNA was performed with the Qiagen AllPrep DNA/RNA kit. Before analysis, reads from multiple sequencing runs of one library were combined. For the original study's pipeline: Reads were retained only if an exact TCR constant sequence was present, and the retained reads were trimmed to 150 nt and grouped according to their 12-nt molecular barcodes. Reads within each barcode group were sub-clustered using a 15% Levenshtein threshold, and quality-weighted consensus sequences were constructed for each RNA molecule. Non-functional sequences were removed, as were lower-count sequences one edit away from another. Barcode sub-clusters with fewer than 20% of the maximum read count were removed, based on fitting two negative binomial distributions. The public sequencing data were trimmed at Q25 with fastp and processed into clonotypes with MiXCR by TCRdb, which kept only in-frame beta chains. All rows with the same CDR3 protein become a single entry with the most common DNA and genes. It is TCRdb's table, rather than the study itself, that gives the V and J calls and clone size. Recorded for this sample are hundreds of thousands of distinct CDR3 sequences; approximately 24% of them occurred a single time. 0.78% of the sample is taken by the ten largest.

The sample originates from a study of molecular identifiers for immune sequencing clone quantification (dated by TCRdb to 2017 to 2018). Study-wide context: For a replicate experiment, RNA from roughly 21,000 or 96,000 naive CD8 T cells was divided into five aliquots, and four of the five aliquots were sequenced. The study was a methods study using CD8 T cells to benchmark molecular-identifier clustering-based TCR repertoire sequencing (MIDCIRS) and TCR RNA copy counting.

Libraries of naive CD8 T cells were built from approximately 20,000 to 1,000,000 sorted cells, with 10%, 30% or 50% of the purified RNA used. On a BD FACSAria II, naive CD8 T cells were FACS-sorted as CD8+CD4-CCR7+CD45RA+ and collected into RLT Plus buffer. Detection sensitivity was tested by spiking Jurkat RNA equal to roughly nine TCR copies' worth into samples containing roughly 18,000-1,000,000 naive CD8 T cells. CD8 T cells were enriched using RosetteSep CD8+ T Cell Enrichment Cocktail and Ficoll-Paque, and the enriched cells then underwent ACK red cell lysis. Overall study outcomes, separate from this receptor: Identical TCR molecules sharing a barcode could cause highly expanded clone sizes to be underestimated. In CMV-specific effector cells, clones with more than 20 RNA copies accounted for over 97% of molecules, whereas in naive cells such clones accounted for under 1%. Naive libraries contained spiked-in Jurkat TCR RNA (approximately ten copies' worth), which is not part of the donor repertoire. When barcode sub-clustering was left out, chimeric consensus sequences inflated TCR diversity, with chimeras reaching as high as 47%. Even against a background of about a million naive CD8 T cells, spiked-in Jurkat TCR RNA amounting to a single cell's worth was reported to be detectable. Modeling indicated around 2.7 TCR RNA copies recovered per cell, compared with approximately 10 by digital PCR, which implies a capture efficiency of around 29%.

The TCR was taken from a human donor in good health. Some libraries in this study had Jurkat cell RNA spiked in. The material sequenced was naive CD8+ T cells from blood, with Jurkat cell RNA spiked in. The label giving this sample's cell subset or site can be read as: FACS-sorted CD8+CD4-CCR7+CD45RA+ naive T cells.

Here the CDR3 is given as CASSSYPVGNEQFF. At the DNA level, the sequence is TGTGCCAGCAGCTCGTACCCCGTCGGGAATGAGCAGTTCTTC. The rearrangement joined TRBV7-9 to TRBJ2-1, with no reliable assignment of the D segment. Sequences SEHNR (CDR1) and FQNEAQ (CDR2) are obtained from the germline V gene (reference sequence). Inclusive of the bounding cysteine and phenylalanine, the CDR3 is 14 residues long. Of all the DNA, just the CDR3 is kept, 42 bases in frame from base 1. The junction shows trimming of 4 bases on V and 7 bases on J, plus 14 bases between the germline ends.